The clone carrying this T cell receptor beta chain was seen more than once but under ten times. What it binds is not known. With 0 bases removed from V and 3 bases from J, the gap between germline ends came to 9 bases. This CDR3 region has 14 residues. The germline V gene has CDR1 SGHRS and CDR2 YFSETQ. This sample was taken from a study of T-cell memory formation after mild COVID-19. Study findings and constraints: Mainly CM and EM harbored the contracting CD4+ clones; mainly EMRA harbored the CD8+ ones.

TCRdb ran MiXCR on the 5' RACE reads and lists one entry per CDR3 protein. The data show roughly 130,000 distinct CDR3 sequences, with 17% seen just once and approximately 5.2% held by the top ten. The sample consisted of PBMCs or a T cell subset sorted from them (not recorded which). The receptor's source is a man between 18 and 35 years old who had mild COVID-19 (a few samples of this study predate the infection). Cell type and time point are not known. V is TRBV5-1 and J is TRBJ2-5; no clear D gene. This CDR3 reads CASSLGPEKETQYF. The CDR3 DNA sequence: TGCGCCAGCAGCTTGGGACCGGAAAAAGAGACCCAGTACTTC.